This paragraph covers one T cell receptor (beta chain) sequence. The antigen remains unidentified. An end of the junction does not agree with germline; a read error may underlie this. This sample is drawn from a study of blood T cells in healthy people across ages. Points from the study as a whole: Those diversity estimates obtained from one million T cells were thought to be underestimates.

For the second PCR, which ran for 7 to 11 cycles, a sample-barcoded 5' primer and a J-beta primer mix were used. A template-switch adaptor containing 12 random nucleotides labeled each cDNA molecule. MiXCR, applied by TCRdb to the 5' RACE reads, yields one record per CDR3 protein. The repertoire holds about 640,000 distinct CDR3 sequences, with under 70% as singletons. Per germline, CDR1 MGHRA and CDR2 YSYEKL. This CDR3 has 15 amino acids. Caucasian individuals from Russia who were healthy and aged 6 to 90 acted as donors. The sample taken for sequencing was blood. This chain uses TRBV4-1 with TRBJ2-7; TRBD1 might be the D (6 bases). This receptor was obtained from a man in his sixties in good health. The DNA for the CDR3 is TGCGCCGGCAGCCAAGGCGAGGGACACCTCTACGAGCAGTACTTC. Translating gives CAGSQGEGHLYEQYF.